The rows below give T cell receptor beta chains drawn from one sample of a study of blood T cell repertoires in COVID-19. This table comes from immunoSEQ multiplex PCR, and its TCRdb copy is limited to in-frame clones, with some not included. The sample consists of under 300,000 clones, approximately 78% of them appearing once. Sequenced: peripheral blood. The receptors stem from a woman in her sixties with active or convalescent COVID-19. The conserved cysteine and the conserved F or W are not part of the CDR3 here. Each record gives: V gene, clone size, CDR3 protein. Clone size is not always given. Where it is, it says once, few, many or a class for expanded clones.

TRBV4-1	-	ASSQDPGVLNTEAF
TRBV9	-	ASSPNKGGDTQY
TRBV6-5	-	ASWGRGVGTEAF
TRBV7-2	-	ASSLGGTGNEQF
TRBV7-2	-	ASSLGEAVQVTQY
TRBV6-1	-	ASSVQGNTEAF
TRBV20-1	-	SASIEIEQF
TRBV5-8	-	ASSFTGVPGGYT
TRBV7-2	-	ASSPGWQKLF
TRBV7-9	-	ASSLQDTGELF
TRBV7-9	-	ASSNTGIGFEKLF
TRBV7-8	few	ASSLRGPGVDNSPLH
TRBV19	-	ATLDRGSGEAF
TRBV6-5	-	ASRDSSNTEAF
TRBV9	-	ASSPRGRGGLGYT
TRBV7-2	once	ASTPSGVVIYGYT
TRBV5-1	-	ASSLTRGLVGELF
TRBV3-1/TRBV3-2	-	ASSRGTFPQETQY
TRBV11-3	-	ASSPSSYNEQF
TRBV3-1/TRBV3-2	-	ASSQPLRTDEKLF